Following are 27 T cell receptor beta chains from one sample sequenced in a study of identical twins. TCRdb used MiXCR to reprocess the 5' RACE reads, holding one entry per CDR3 protein. The data hold about 720,000 distinct CDR3 sequences, with about 20% observed a single time. This sample was shared with a second study, whose subject was T cells expressing NK-cell markers.

Sequenced material: PBMCs. These receptors originate from a young woman in good health.

In this sample, this clonotype turned up a few times. V gene TRBV6-1 combines with J gene TRBJ2-3; perhaps TRBD1 as D (6 bases). Germline V CDR1 and CDR2: MNHNS, SASEGT. The CDR3 loop spans 15 amino acids. The V end lost 4 bases, the J end lost 0 bases, and 11 bases lay between the germline ends. The CDR3 sequence is CASSGPTGSTDTQYF. CDR3 nucleotides: TGTGCCAGCAGTGGGCCCACAGGGAGCACAGATACGCAGTATTTT.

The chain uses TRBV9 and TRBJ2-3, with D perhaps matching TRBD1 or TRBD2 (5 bases each). Trimming removed 0 bases at V and 2 bases at J, with 7 bases between. Germline V gene sequence: CDR1 SGDLS, CDR2 YYNGEE. The CDR3 contains 14 residues. CDR3 loop: CASSVAGATDTQYF. CDR3 coding DNA: TGTGCCAGCAGCGTAGCCGGGGCCACAGATACGCAGTATTTT.

The V call is TRBV6-5, the J call TRBJ2-7; 11 nucleotides match TRBD2. The trim removed 4 bases at V and 1 base at J, leaving 9 bases unmatched. Looked up from germline, CDR1 is MNHEY and CDR2 is SVGAGI. This CDR3 is 17 amino acids long. The CDR3 nucleotides read TGTGCCAGCAGTTCCCGGGTTAGCGGGGGGGCTTCCTACGAGCAGTACTTC. Amino acids: CASSSRVSGGASYEQYF.

Only a few counts were recorded for this clonotype. One end of the junction is discordant with germline, which a read error may explain. V is TRBV15 and J is TRBJ1-1; TRBD1 matches 11 bases. In germline, CDR1 is LNHNV, CDR2 YYDKDF (reference sequence). The CDR3 is 15 amino acids. CDR3 in DNA: TGTGCCACCAGCAGGGGGGACAGGGGGAACCCTGAAGCTTTCTTT. Translating gives CATSRGDRGNPEAFF.

This clonotype was recorded a few times. The rearrangement links TRBV20-1 to TRBJ2-2; unclear D gene. The CDR3 loop spans 13 amino acids. Germline V gives CDR1 DFQATT, CDR2 SNEGSKA (reference sequence). Trimming shortened V by 5 bases and J by 0 bases, and 7 bases separated the two germline ends. The DNA for the CDR3 is TGCAGTGCTTTTTCGTCGAACACCGGGGAGCTGTTTTTT. It encodes CSAFSSNTGELFF.

For the CDR3, the DNA is TGTGCCAGCAGTTTACTAGCGGGGGACTCCTACAATGAGCAGTTCTTC. Translated, it gives CASSLLAGDSYNEQFF. This rearrangement joins TRBV27 to TRBJ2-1; TRBD2 matches at 10 bases. The ends lost 2 bases at V and 0 bases at J; junction bases unmatched: 1. Germline V lookup: CDR1 MNHEY, CDR2 SMNVEV (reference sequence). This CDR3 spans 16 amino acids.

This clonotype was detected a few times. This sequence joins TRBV3-1 and TRBJ1-6, with 8 bases fitting TRBD1. After removal of 3 bases from V and 6 bases from J, the junction contained 4 bases not matched to a gene. Germline-derived CDR1 and CDR2 are LGHDT and YNNKEL (reference sequence). This CDR3 is built from 15 residues. CDR3 bases: TGTGCCAGCAGCCATGGGGACAGGAGTAATTCACCCCTCCACTTT. The encoded protein is CASSHGDRSNSPLHF.

This clonotype was counted between two and nine times. V and J are TRBV6-5 and TRBJ2-5; TRBD2 agrees at 8 bases. CDR1 and CDR2 (germline): MNHEY, SVGAGI. Trimming cost V 0 bases and J 4 bases; bases outside gene matches: 4. The CDR3 sequence is 15 residues long. CDR3 in DNA: TGTGCCAGCAGTTACTCGAGGACTAGCATAGAGACCCAGTACTTC. Amino acid sequence: CASSYSRTSIETQYF.

The chain recombines TRBV7-2 with TRBJ1-4; a possible D gene is TRBD1 (5 bases). Deletions cut 5 bases from V and 1 base from J, with 14 bases between. Per germline, CDR1 SGHTA and CDR2 FQGNSA. The CDR3 runs 16 residues. CDR3 amino acids: CASSPAGGLTNEKLFF. The CDR3 coding sequence is TGTGCCAGCAGCCCAGCCGGGGGACTAACTAATGAAAAACTGTTTTTT.

This clonotype was counted only a few times. The genes are TRBV7-2 and TRBJ2-3; a weak D match, TRBD2 (6 bases). Germline lookup yields CDR1 SGHTA and CDR2 FQGNSA. Trimming pared 7 bases from V and 4 bases from J, leaving 12 bases between. The CDR3 is made up of 13 amino acids. The DNA of the CDR3 is TGTGCCAGCACCCCTCCGGGGGCAGATACGCAGTATTTT. This translates into CASTPPGADTQYF.

This clonotype came up a few times. This chain links TRBV20-1 with TRBJ2-1; D remains ambiguous. Per germline, CDR1 DFQATT and CDR2 SNEGSKA (reference sequence). The CDR3 runs to 13 residues. V was trimmed by 3 bases and J by 6 bases, leaving 12 bases between them. The CDR3 DNA sequence: TGCAGTGCTAGTCGGCGAAGAACCAATGAGCAGTTCTTC. Translation: CSASRRRTNEQFF.

This sequence joins TRBV20-1 and TRBJ2-2; TRBD2 matches at 13 bases. The V segment lost 5 bases and the J segment 4 bases; nucleotides outside the gene matches: 4. This CDR3 is 15 amino acids long. CDR1 and CDR2 from the germline V gene are DFQATT and SNEGSKA (reference sequence). The CDR3 here is CSAFRTSGGTGELFF. The CDR3 coding sequence is TGCAGTGCTTTTCGGACTAGCGGGGGCACCGGGGAGCTGTTTTTT.

The rearrangement links TRBV14 to TRBJ1-1; no definite D call. Germline V gives CDR1 SGHDN, CDR2 FVKESK. CDR3 length equals 17 residues. V lost 1 base and J 1 base, leaving 16 bases between the germline ends. CDR3: CASSQVGSDNQNTEAFF. As DNA, the CDR3 is TGTGCCAGCAGCCAAGTGGGGAGCGACAACCAGAACACTGAAGCTTTCTTT.

This clonotype has at least ten counts. V usage is TRBV7-2 and J usage is TRBJ1-2; D not resolved. The V gene's germline CDR1 is SGHTA and CDR2 FQGNSA. V was trimmed by 1 base and J by 5 bases, leaving 14 bases between them. This CDR3 is 15 amino acids long. The CDR3 loop reads CASSLEGQFGYGYTF. The DNA of the CDR3 is TGTGCCAGCAGCTTAGAAGGGCAATTTGGGTATGGCTACACCTTC.

V gene TRBV29-1 combines with J gene TRBJ2-7; TRBD1 matches 10 bases. Germline loops: CDR1 SQVTM, CDR2 ANQGSEA. V was clipped by 4 bases and J by 6 bases; unmatched bases: 9. The CDR3 runs 14 residues. CDR3 nucleotide sequence: TGCAGCGTTGCCGAGACAGGGGGCTTGATCGAGCAGTACTTC. It specifies CSVAETGGLIEQYF.

The chain uses TRBV7-6 and TRBJ2-4; TRBD2 agrees at 8 bases. The CDR3 has 14 amino acids. V lost 4 bases, J lost 7 bases, and 6 bases stayed unmatched. CDR1 and CDR2 (germline): SGHVS, FNYEAQ. This CDR3 is CASSSSASGNIQYF. The CDR3 bases are TGTGCCAGCAGCTCCTCCGCTAGCGGGAACATTCAGTACTTC.

This chain uses TRBV11-2 with TRBJ2-7, with 9 nucleotides matching TRBD1. Trimming removed 2 bases from V and 2 bases from J; junction bases left unmatched: 16. Germline V gene sequence: CDR1 SGHAT, CDR2 FQNNGV. The CDR3 length is 19 residues. CDR3 nucleotides: TGTGCCAGCAGCTTAAGGACTAAGGGGCCGGGACAGGGCGCCTACGAGCAGTACTTC. It specifies CASSLRTKGPGQGAYEQYF.

The sample holds a few counts of this clonotype. This sequence joins TRBV4-3 and TRBJ2-7; D may correspond to TRBD1 or TRBD2 (5 bases each). The CDR3 totals 15 residues. In germline, CDR1 is LGHNA, CDR2 YSLEER. V gave up 0 bases and J gave up 4 bases, with 13 bases separating them. This CDR3 is CASSQDIQGPYEQYF. The CDR3 DNA follows: TGCGCCAGCAGCCAAGATATCCAGGGACCGTACGAGCAGTACTTC.

J is TRBJ2-2 and V is TRBV12-3 or TRBV12-4; D not certain. The CDR3 consists of 11 residues. V lost 7 bases and J 5 bases, leaving 5 bases between the germline ends. CDR3 in DNA: TGTGCCAGCACCTTAACCGGGGAGCTGTTTTTT. It encodes CASTLTGELFF.

This chain links TRBV20-1 with TRBJ2-7; 8 bases fit TRBD2. Germline V gene sequence: CDR1 DFQATT, CDR2 SNEGSKA (reference sequence). The CDR3 spans 13 residues. The V segment lost 1 base and the J segment 6 bases; nucleotides outside the gene matches: 5. The CDR3 sequence: CSARGRGESEQYF. The CDR3 nucleotides read TGCAGTGCTAGAGGGCGGGGGGAGAGCGAGCAGTACTTC.

CDR3 DNA: TGCAGTGCAGAAAGGCACACTGAAGCTTTCTTT. Translated, it gives CSAERHTEAFF. This sequence joins TRBV20-1 and TRBJ1-1; the D is unclear. CDR1 is DFQATT and CDR2 is SNEGSKA in the germline V gene (reference sequence). Trimming stripped 6 bases from V and 3 bases from J, with 8 bases between. This CDR3 spans 11 amino acids.

V is TRBV24-1 and J is TRBJ2-1; 8 bases are shared with TRBD1. J gave up 16 bases and V 4 bases, and 11 bases lay outside the gene matches. CDR1 is KGHDR and CDR2 is SFDVKD in the germline V gene. The CDR3 has 13 amino acids. CDR3 sequence: CATSEEDQGARFF. CDR3 nucleotides: TGTGCCACCAGTGAGGAGGACCAGGGGGCGCGCTTCTTC.

A few counts support this clonotype. J is TRBJ2-1 and V is TRBV6-5; 9 nucleotides match TRBD2. In germline, CDR1 is MNHEY, CDR2 SVGAGI. CDR3 length equals 15 residues. Trimming at V came to 1 base and at J to 7 bases, leaving 5 bases not matched to a gene. The DNA for the CDR3 is TGTGCCAGCAGTTACTGGCGGGGGGGCTATAATGAGCAGTTCTTC. As protein: CASSYWRGGYNEQFF.

The CDR3 region has the DNA TGTGCCAGCAGCTCGGGGGGCGGGGGATACTACGAGCAGTACTTC. It specifies CASSSGGGGYYEQYF. The chain carries TRBV7-3 and TRBJ2-7; D might be TRBD2 (7 bases). The V end lost 4 bases, the J end lost 3 bases, and 16 bases lay between the germline ends. Germline CDR1 SGHTA, CDR2 FQGTGA. The CDR3 runs 15 residues.

This clonotype has just a few counts. The rearrangement joins TRBV4-3 to TRBJ1-6, with a possible D match to TRBD1 (5 bases). Trimming stripped 0 bases from V and 10 bases from J, with 19 bases between. The germline V gene encodes CDR1 LGHNA and CDR2 YSLEER. This CDR3 region has 17 residues. CDR3 residues: CASSQEGARRLQSPLHF. The CDR3 nucleotides are TGCGCCAGCAGCCAAGAAGGGGCACGAAGGCTCCAATCACCCCTCCACTTT.

This clonotype was picked up a small number of times. This chain joins TRBV9 and TRBJ1-4, with a tentative D call TRBD1 (6 bases). The CDR3 is 15 residues long. Deletions cut 4 bases from V and 4 bases from J, with 14 bases between. The germline V gene has CDR1 SGDLS and CDR2 YYNGEE. CDR3 protein: CASSPGGQFNEKLFF. The CDR3 region has the DNA TGTGCCAGCAGCCCTGGGGGGCAGTTTAATGAAAAACTGTTTTTT.

This clonotype was seen only a few times. The chain carries TRBV29-1 and TRBJ1-1; D not certain. This CDR3 is built from 12 residues. CDR1 is SQVTM and CDR2 is ANQGSEA in the germline V gene. V lost 3 bases, J lost 1 base, and 6 bases lay in between. The CDR3 coding sequence is TGCAGCGTTGATTTACAGAACACTGAAGCTTTCTTT. The encoded protein is CSVDLQNTEAFF.